These T cell receptor beta chains were read from a single sample in a study of T-cell memory formation after mild COVID-19. TCRdb ran MiXCR on the 5' RACE reads and lists one entry per CDR3 protein. The sample shows some 320,000 distinct CDR3 sequences, about 16% of them seen only once. The sequenced sample consisted of PBMCs or a T cell subset sorted from them (not recorded which). These receptors were taken from a man between 18 and 35 years old who had mild COVID-19 (a few samples of this study predate the infection). Cell type and time point are not known. CDR3s include the opening cysteine and the closing phenylalanine or tryptophan. The D gene is left open where the match is weak. Size tells how often a clone was seen (once, few, many) or the class of an expanded clone, and some rows leave it out.

TGCAGTGCTCCACGGCCTCAGGTGAGCTCCTACGAGCAGTACTTC,CSAPRPQVSSYEQYF,TRBV20-1,.,TRBJ2-7,.
TGTGCCAGTAGTATCGCTGGGCAAGAGACCCAGTACTTC,CASSIAGQETQYF,TRBV19,.,TRBJ2-5,many
TGCAGTGCGAGGGGCAGGGGGCACGAGACCCAGTACTTC,CSARGRGHETQYF,TRBV20-1,TRBD1,TRBJ2-5,few
TGTGCCAGCAGCCTCGGGACAGGGGGTTGGCGGGCCTACGAGCAGTACTTC,CASSLGTGGWRAYEQYF,TRBV27,TRBD1,TRBJ2-7,.
TGTGCCAGCAGCCCCAAGACTAGCGGGGCAAACCAAGAGACCCAGTACTTC,CASSPKTSGANQETQYF,TRBV7-9,TRBD2,TRBJ2-5,few
TGCGCCAGCAGCCCAGGAGGACAGGGGATGCTCACCGGGGAGCTGTTTTTT,CASSPGGQGMLTGELFF,TRBV4-1,TRBD1,TRBJ2-2,few
TGTGCCAGCAGTTACTCCCTCCTGGCGGGGGAGGGATCCTACGAGCAGTACTTC,CASSYSLLAGEGSYEQYF,TRBV6-6,TRBD2,TRBJ2-7,few
TGTGCCAGCAGCCCGGACAGGGACTACGAGCAGTACTTC,CASSPDRDYEQYF,TRBV7-2,TRBD1,TRBJ2-7,.
TGTGCCAGCTCACCCAACCTACAGGGATCCACCGGGGAGCTGTTTTTT,CASSPNLQGSTGELFF,TRBV18,.,TRBJ2-2,.
TGCAGCGCCACGTCCGGGGGGCAAGAGACCCAGTACTTC,CSATSGGQETQYF,TRBV29-1,TRBD2,TRBJ2-5,many
TGTGCCGCGTCGACAGGGCAGTTTCGGGAAGCTTTCTTT,CAASTGQFREAFF,TRBV10-3,TRBD1,TRBJ1-1,.
TGTGCCAGCAGCCACCCCGAGGGAGGGGCGGATACGCAGTATTTT,CASSHPEGGADTQYF,TRBV11-1,TRBD2,TRBJ2-3,.
TGTGCCAGCAAGGAGGAAAACTATGGCTACACCTTC,CASKEENYGYTF,TRBV12-3/TRBV12-4,.,TRBJ1-2,.
TGCGCCAGCAGCCAGGGCAGGGGGCTCTACAATGAGCAGTTCTTC,CASSQGRGLYNEQFF,TRBV4-3,TRBD1,TRBJ2-1,.
TGTGCCAGCAGTGATTACAGGAATTCACCCCTCCACTTT,CASSDYRNSPLHF,TRBV2,.,TRBJ1-6,.
TGTGCCAGTAGTATGGTAGCGGTGAGCACAGATACGCAGTATTTT,CASSMVAVSTDTQYF,TRBV19,.,TRBJ2-3,.
TGCGCCAGCAGCTGGGGGCCCTCCGGAGATACGCAGTATTTT,CASSWGPSGDTQYF,TRBV5-1,.,TRBJ2-3,few
TGCGCCAGCAGGCCGTGGGACACCCGCTCTGGAAACACCATATATTTT,CASRPWDTRSGNTIYF,TRBV4-1,.,TRBJ1-3,few
TGTGCCAGCAGCTTAATTGGGCAGGGGACTCAAGAGACCCAGTACTTC,CASSLIGQGTQETQYF,TRBV7-9,.,TRBJ2-5,few
TGTGCCAGCAGCCAAGATCCCAAACCACAGGGTCGGACTGAAGCTTTCTTT,CASSQDPKPQGRTEAFF,TRBV4-2,.,TRBJ1-1,few
TGTGCCATCAGGACGGGTGCAGCGAACACTGAAGCTTTCTTT,CAIRTGAANTEAFF,TRBV10-3,.,TRBJ1-1,.
TGCGCCAGCAGCAACTCAAAGGGAGACGAGCAGTACTTC,CASSNSKGDEQYF,TRBV4-1,.,TRBJ2-7,few
TGTGCCAGCAGCTTAGGGACAGGGAACATTCAGTACTTC,CASSLGTGNIQYF,TRBV7-9,TRBD1,TRBJ2-4,few
TGCAGCGGAGGGGAATTAAACTATGGCTACACCTTC,CSGGELNYGYTF,TRBV29-1,.,TRBJ1-2,few
TGTGCCAGCAGGCCCGGGGAGGGGGCCGGGGAGCTGTTTTTT,CASRPGEGAGELFF,TRBV25-1,.,TRBJ2-2,.
TGCGCCAGCAGCCCCCTGACAGGTAGCAATCAGCCCCAGCATTTT,CASSPLTGSNQPQHF,TRBV5-1,.,TRBJ1-5,few
TGTGCCAGCAGCGTAGTGGCCGGGGAGCTGTTTTTT,CASSVVAGELFF,TRBV9,.,TRBJ2-2,.
TGTGCCAGCAGTTACTCGATTGGGTACGAGCAGTACTTC,CASSYSIGYEQYF,TRBV6-5,.,TRBJ2-7,many
TGTGCCACCAGCAGAGATCTAGGGGGCCCGGGTGGCTACACCTTC,CATSRDLGGPGGYTF,TRBV15,TRBD1,TRBJ1-2,few
TGCGCCAGCAGCGACGGGCATTACGAGACCCAGTACTTC,CASSDGHYETQYF,TRBV5-1,.,TRBJ2-5,few
TGTGCCAGCAGCCGAGGACTAGCGGGGGGGCAGGAGACCCAGTACTTC,CASSRGLAGGQETQYF,TRBV14,TRBD2,TRBJ2-5,few
TGTGCCAGCAGTTTTTGGGATGAGCAGTTCTTC,CASSFWDEQFF,TRBV12-3/TRBV12-4,.,TRBJ2-1,many
TGCGCCAGCAGCTTGGGTTTGGTTCGAGAGACCCAGTACTTC,CASSLGLVRETQYF,TRBV5-1,.,TRBJ2-5,few
TGTGCCAGCAGGGGCGGTCAAGCAAGCAATCAGCCCCAGCATTTT,CASRGGQASNQPQHF,TRBV12-3/TRBV12-4,.,TRBJ1-5,few
TGTGCCAGCAGCAAAGGGGGACTAGCGAGACAGACCCAGTACTTC,CASSKGGLARQTQYF,TRBV3-1,TRBD2,TRBJ2-5,.
TGCGCCAGCAGCTGGGCCCTTAGCACAGATACGCAGTATTTT,CASSWALSTDTQYF,TRBV5-1,.,TRBJ2-3,once
TGTGCCAGCAGTTTAGTCCAGGGCCCCTACAATGAGCAGTTCTTC,CASSLVQGPYNEQFF,TRBV12-3/TRBV12-4,.,TRBJ2-1,.
TGCGCCAGCAGCTTGCCGGAACAGGGAAGGACAGATACGCAGTATTTT,CASSLPEQGRTDTQYF,TRBV5-1,.,TRBJ2-3,few
TGTGCCAGCAGCCCCGATCAGGGAAGTCAGCCCCAGCATTTT,CASSPDQGSQPQHF,TRBV9,.,TRBJ1-5,few
TGCGCCAGCAGCCAAGGGCAATACGAGCAGTACTTC,CASSQGQYEQYF,TRBV4-3,.,TRBJ2-7,few
TGCGCCAGCAGCTTGGACGACAGGGGGCTGGGGGCCCTCCACTTT,CASSLDDRGLGALHF,TRBV5-1,TRBD1,TRBJ1-6,few
TGCGCCAGCAGCCAAGGCCGGACGGTACTTACCTCTGGAAACACCATATATTTT,CASSQGRTVLTSGNTIYF,TRBV4-1,.,TRBJ1-3,many
TGTGCCAGCAGCTTAAACTCGGGGAGGGAGACCCAGTACTTC,CASSLNSGRETQYF,TRBV7-9,.,TRBJ2-5,.
TGTGCCAGCAGCCAAATCACAGGGGAGTATGGCTACACCTTC,CASSQITGEYGYTF,TRBV3-1,TRBD1,TRBJ1-2,.
TGTGCCAGCAGCTTTATTGTCGGGGCGCCCGGCTACACCTTC,CASSFIVGAPGYTF,TRBV7-2,.,TRBJ1-2,few
TGTGCCAGCAGCTTGACGGATGGACTAGCGGGGCAAGAGACCCAGTACTTC,CASSLTDGLAGQETQYF,TRBV5-6,TRBD2,TRBJ2-5,few
TGCGCCAGCAGTGTGGGGCTCGTGGCAGATACGCAGTATTTT,CASSVGLVADTQYF,TRBV10-2,.,TRBJ2-3,.
TGTGCCAGCAGCCTTCGGACAGGGGGCGATGAAAAACTGTTTTTT,CASSLRTGGDEKLFF,TRBV7-2,TRBD1,TRBJ1-4,once
TGTGCCAGCAGCCTCACAGGGACCGAGCAGTACTTC,CASSLTGTEQYF,TRBV13,.,TRBJ2-7,.
TGTGCCAGCAGTGTAGGATATACAAGCTCCTACAATGAGCAGTTCTTC,CASSVGYTSSYNEQFF,TRBV6-1,.,TRBJ2-1,few
TGCAGCGCTAGTTTAGGGGGCGGCACAGATACGCAGTATTTT,CSASLGGGTDTQYF,TRBV29-1,TRBD1,TRBJ2-3,many
TGTGCCAGCAGCAATCTCGACAGGGGCTCACCCCTCCACTTT,CASSNLDRGSPLHF,TRBV7-2,TRBD1,TRBJ1-6,.
TGTGCCAGCAGCCAGACGGGGACAGTTTACTCTGGGGCCAACGTCCTGACTTTC,CASSQTGTVYSGANVLTF,TRBV3-1,TRBD1,TRBJ2-6,.